This T cell receptor (beta chain) was documented in a study of control samples from healthy donors and cancer patients. The table came from immunoSEQ multiplex PCR; TCRdb's copy has only in-frame clones and leaves some out. The top ten hold 4.5% to 6% of the sample, which has around 85,000 clones, approximately 94% seen once. The V gene's germline CDR1 is SGHTA and CDR2 FQGNSA. There are 16 residues in the CDR3. Trimming took off 4 bases at V and 6 bases at J, with 19 bases between the two ends. The sample taken for sequencing was blood. This clonotype originated in a woman aged 18-30 years in good health. The rearrangement joins TRBV7-2 to TRBJ2-1; D possibly corresponds to TRBD1 (6 bases). Here the CDR3 reads CASSSIWSQGGNEQFF. In DNA form, the CDR3 reads TGTGCCAGCAGCTCGATCTGGTCCCAAGGGGGCAATGAGCAGTTCTTC. The full variable domain, in which reference TRBV7-2 and TRBJ2-1 provide the parts outside the CDR3, is GAGVSQSPSNKVTEKGKDVELRCDPISGHTALYWYRQSLGQGLEFLIYFQGNSAPDKSGLPSDRFSAERTGGSVSTLTIQRTQQEDSAVYLCASSSIWSQGGNEQFFGPGTRLTVL.